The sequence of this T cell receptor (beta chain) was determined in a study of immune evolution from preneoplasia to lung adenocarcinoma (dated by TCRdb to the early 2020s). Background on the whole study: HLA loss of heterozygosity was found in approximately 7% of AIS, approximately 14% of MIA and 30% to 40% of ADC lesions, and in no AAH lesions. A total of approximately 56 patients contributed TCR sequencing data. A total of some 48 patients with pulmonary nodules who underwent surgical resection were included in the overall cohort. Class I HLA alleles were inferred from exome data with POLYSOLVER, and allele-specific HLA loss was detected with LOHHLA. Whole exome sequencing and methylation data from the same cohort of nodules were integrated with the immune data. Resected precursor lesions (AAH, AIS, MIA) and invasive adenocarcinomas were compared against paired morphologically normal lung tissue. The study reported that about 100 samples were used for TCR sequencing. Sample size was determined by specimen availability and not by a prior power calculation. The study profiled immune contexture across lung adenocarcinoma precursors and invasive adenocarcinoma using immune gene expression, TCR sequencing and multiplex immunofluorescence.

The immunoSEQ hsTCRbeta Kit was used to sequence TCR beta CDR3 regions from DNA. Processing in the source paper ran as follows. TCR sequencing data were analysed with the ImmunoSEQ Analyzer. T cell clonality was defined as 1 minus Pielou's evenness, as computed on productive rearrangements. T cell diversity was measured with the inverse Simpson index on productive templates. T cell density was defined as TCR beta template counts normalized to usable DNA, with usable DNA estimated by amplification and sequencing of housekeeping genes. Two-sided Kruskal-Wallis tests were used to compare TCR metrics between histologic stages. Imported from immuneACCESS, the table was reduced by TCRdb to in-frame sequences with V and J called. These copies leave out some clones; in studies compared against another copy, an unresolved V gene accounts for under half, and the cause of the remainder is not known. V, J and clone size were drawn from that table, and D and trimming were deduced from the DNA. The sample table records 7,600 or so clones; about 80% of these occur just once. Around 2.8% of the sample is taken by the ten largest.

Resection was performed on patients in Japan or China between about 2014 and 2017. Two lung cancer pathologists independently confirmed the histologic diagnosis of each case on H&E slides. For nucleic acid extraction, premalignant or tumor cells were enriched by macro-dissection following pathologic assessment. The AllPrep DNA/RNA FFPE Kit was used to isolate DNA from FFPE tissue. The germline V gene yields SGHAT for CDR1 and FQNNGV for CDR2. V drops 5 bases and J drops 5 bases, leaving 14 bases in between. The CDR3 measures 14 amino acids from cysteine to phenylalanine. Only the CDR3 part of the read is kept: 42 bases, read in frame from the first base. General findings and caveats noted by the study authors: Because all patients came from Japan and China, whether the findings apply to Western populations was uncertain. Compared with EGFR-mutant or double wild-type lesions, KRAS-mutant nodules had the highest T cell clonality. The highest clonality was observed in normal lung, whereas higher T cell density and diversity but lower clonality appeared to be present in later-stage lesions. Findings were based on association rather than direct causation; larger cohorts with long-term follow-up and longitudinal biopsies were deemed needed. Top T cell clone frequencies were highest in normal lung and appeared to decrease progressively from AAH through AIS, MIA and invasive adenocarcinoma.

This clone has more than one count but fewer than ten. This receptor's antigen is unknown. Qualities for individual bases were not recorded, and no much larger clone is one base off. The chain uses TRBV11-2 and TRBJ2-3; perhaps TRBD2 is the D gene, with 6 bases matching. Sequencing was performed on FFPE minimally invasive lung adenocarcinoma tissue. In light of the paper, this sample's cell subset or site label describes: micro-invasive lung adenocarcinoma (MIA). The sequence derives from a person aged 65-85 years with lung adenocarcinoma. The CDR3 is CASSPREWGDTQYF. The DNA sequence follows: TGTGCCAGCAGCCCCCGGGAGTGGGGAGATACGCAGTATTTT.